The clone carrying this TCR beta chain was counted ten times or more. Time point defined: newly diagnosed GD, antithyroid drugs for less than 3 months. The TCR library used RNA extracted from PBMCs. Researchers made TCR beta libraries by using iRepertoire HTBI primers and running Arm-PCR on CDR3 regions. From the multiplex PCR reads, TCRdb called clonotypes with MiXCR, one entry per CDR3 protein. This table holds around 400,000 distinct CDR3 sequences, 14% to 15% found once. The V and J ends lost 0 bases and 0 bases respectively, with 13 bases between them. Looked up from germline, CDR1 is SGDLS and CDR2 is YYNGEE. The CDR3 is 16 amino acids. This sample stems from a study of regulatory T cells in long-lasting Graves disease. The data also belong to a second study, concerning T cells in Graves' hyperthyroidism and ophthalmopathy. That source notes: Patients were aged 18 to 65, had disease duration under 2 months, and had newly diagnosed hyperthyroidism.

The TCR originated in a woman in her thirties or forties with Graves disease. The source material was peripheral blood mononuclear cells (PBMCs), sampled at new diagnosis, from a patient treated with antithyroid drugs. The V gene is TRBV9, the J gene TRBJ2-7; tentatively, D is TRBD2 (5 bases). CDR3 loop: CASSVGGAHSSYEQYF. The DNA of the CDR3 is TGTGCCAGCAGCGTAGGGGGAGCACATTCCTCCTACGAGCAGTACTTC. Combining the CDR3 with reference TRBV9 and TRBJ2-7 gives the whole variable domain DSGVTQTPKHLITATGQRVTLRCSPRSGDLSVYWYQQSLDQGLQFLIQYYNGEERAKGNILERFSAQQFPDLHSELNLSSLELGDSALYFCASSVGGAHSSYEQYFGPGTRLTVT.